A single sample is the source of the 23 T cell receptor beta chains below, sequenced in a study of T cell repertoires in cytomegalovirus infection. Their antigens are not known. TCRdb redid the calling of the reads with MiXCR, one entry per CDR3 protein. The sample has hundreds of thousands of distinct CDR3 sequences, roughly a third seen once. The sequencing used cultured CD8+ T cells from PBMCs, collected from culture after CMV antigen stimulation. The source of these receptors is a human donor in good health (CMV status not recorded). Some clones in this sample may be carry-over from other donors' samples.

V is TRBV7-3 and J is TRBJ2-1; D possibly corresponds to TRBD1 (6 bases). The V end lost 3 bases, the J end lost 4 bases, and 13 bases lay between the germline ends. The CDR3 loop spans 15 amino acids. In germline, CDR1 is SGHTA, CDR2 FQGTGA. The CDR3, as DNA: TGTGCCAGCAGCTTTACCGGGACACCGTACAATGAGCAGTTCTTC. It encodes CASSFTGTPYNEQFF.

In this sample, this clonotype turned up a few times. V is TRBV28 and J is TRBJ1-5; 9 bases map to TRBD1. Per germline, CDR1 MDHEN and CDR2 SYDVKM. J lost 7 bases, V lost 5 bases, and 6 bases had no gene match. The CDR3 contains 14 residues. This CDR3 is CASSDGTGPQPQHF. The CDR3 DNA follows: TGTGCCAGCAGTGACGGGACAGGGCCCCAGCCCCAGCATTTT.

This clonotype occurred a few times. This sequence joins TRBV7-9 and TRBJ1-5; the match to TRBD1 covers 7 bases. The CDR3 is 16 residues long. Germline values: CDR1 SEHNR, CDR2 FQNEAQ (reference sequence). V was pared by 3 bases and J by 8 bases, with 13 bases of the junction left unmatched. Here the CDR3 DNA reads TGTGCCAGCAGCTTGGACAACACAGGGGAGGAAGAGCCCCAGCATTTT. Translating gives CASSLDNTGEEEPQHF. Looking up the rest from reference TRBV7-9 and TRBJ1-5 gives the full variable domain: DTGVSQNPRHKITKRGQNVTFRCDPISEHNRLYWYRQTLGQGPEFLTYFQNEAQLEKSRLLSDRFSAERPKGSFSTLEIQRTEQGDSAMYLCASSLDNTGEEEPQHFGDGTRLSIL.

The chain employs TRBV5-8 and TRBJ2-7, with TRBD2 as a possible D gene (5 bases). This CDR3 is built from 13 residues. With 4 bases removed from V and 2 bases from J, the gap between germline ends came to 10 bases. CDR1 and CDR2 from the germline V gene are SGHTS and YDEGEE. CDR3 nucleotides: TGTGCCAGCAGCCATCGGGGAGCCTACGAGCAGTACTTC. This sequence encodes CASSHRGAYEQYF.

This clonotype turned up a few times. The CDR3 here is CASSHLTVSGYEQYF. In nucleotides, the CDR3 is TGCGCCAGCAGCCATCTGACAGTTTCTGGTTACGAGCAGTACTTC. The rearrangement joins TRBV4-1 to TRBJ2-7; tentatively, D is TRBD1 (5 bases). V lost 3 bases to trimming and J lost 4 bases, with 16 bases between them. The CDR3 spans 15 residues. Per germline, CDR1 MGHRA and CDR2 YSYEKL.

This clonotype was observed a few times. V is TRBV7-9 and J is TRBJ2-7; D is ambiguous. The CDR3 has 15 amino acids. The germline V gene encodes CDR1 SEHNR and CDR2 FQNEAQ (reference sequence). With 2 bases removed from V and 6 bases from J, the gap between germline ends came to 17 bases. DNA of the CDR3: TGTGCCAGCAGCTTACCACCCAGGTCCCCGGCCGAGCAGTACTTC. Its translation: CASSLPPRSPAEQYF.

J is TRBJ1-5 and V is TRBV27; no reliable D call. This CDR3 is 15 amino acids long. Trimming removed 6 bases at V and 1 base at J, with 13 bases between. Germline lookup yields CDR1 MNHEY and CDR2 SMNVEV (reference sequence). The CDR3 nucleotides are TGTGCCAGCAGACCAAAGAGGTTAAGCAATCAGCCCCAGCATTTT. Translating it yields CASRPKRLSNQPQHF.

J is TRBJ1-3 and V is TRBV9; 9 bases agree with TRBD1. Germline CDR1 is SGDLS and CDR2 is YYNGEE. J lost 4 bases, V lost 0 bases, and 2 bases had no gene match. The CDR3 is 15 residues long. The CDR3 coding sequence is TGTGCCAGCAGCGTAGGGACAGGGGAAGGAAACACCATATATTTT. Its protein is CASSVGTGEGNTIYF.

This chain joins TRBV2 and TRBJ2-7; D ambiguous. Trimming shortened V by 1 base and J by 3 bases, and 4 bases separated the two germline ends. This CDR3 is 12 amino acids long. In germline, CDR1 is SNHLY, CDR2 FYNNEI. The CDR3: CASSEVGYEQYV. The CDR3 DNA reads as TGTGCCAGCAGTGAAGTCGGCTACGAGCAGTACGTC.

This clonotype was recorded a few times. The chain is built from TRBV5-1 and TRBJ1-1; D remains ambiguous. Trimming took 0 bases from V and 6 from J, leaving 9 bases between them. Germline V lookup: CDR1 SGHRS, CDR2 YFSETQ. CDR3 size: 13 residues. In nucleotides, the CDR3 is TGCGCCAGCAGCTTGGTGTCGGAACCTGAAGCTTTCTTT. Protein: CASSLVSEPEAFF. Using reference TRBV5-1 and TRBJ1-1 for the parts outside the CDR3, the full variable domain is KAGVTQTPRYLIKTRGQQVTLSCSPISGHRSVSWYQQTPGQGLQFLFEYFSETQRNKGNFPGRFSGRQFSNSRSEMNVSTLELGDSALYLCASSLVSEPEAFFGQGTRLTVV.

This clonotype has at least ten counts. The chain's CDR3 is CASSLRAPYGNTGELFF. DNA for the CDR3: TGTGCCAGCAGCTTAAGGGCCCCTTACGGGAACACCGGGGAGCTGTTTTTT. This rearrangement joins TRBV7-2 to TRBJ2-2; no clear D gene. Trimming left V 2 bases short and J 1 base short, with 14 bases between. From germline, CDR1 is SGHTA and CDR2 FQGNSA. The CDR3 spans 17 residues. Drawing the rest from reference TRBV7-2 and TRBJ2-2, the complete variable domain is GAGVSQSPSNKVTEKGKDVELRCDPISGHTALYWYRQSLGQGLEFLIYFQGNSAPDKSGLPSDRFSAERTGGSVSTLTIQRTQQEDSAVYLCASSLRAPYGNTGELFFGEGSRLTVL.

This clonotype turned up a few times. The CDR3 DNA sequence: TGCGCCAGCAGCCACCCCGGGACAGGGGACTACGAGCAGTACTTC. Its protein product is CASSHPGTGDYEQYF. The V call is TRBV4-1, the J call TRBJ2-7; 10 nucleotides line up with TRBD1. Germline lookup yields CDR1 MGHRA and CDR2 YSYEKL. V lost 3 bases to trimming and J lost 3 bases; unmatched junction nucleotides: 5. This CDR3 spans 15 amino acids.

This clonotype was detected many times. The rearrangement uses TRBV7-2 and TRBJ2-1, with TRBD1 matching 11 bases. From germline, CDR1 is SGHTA and CDR2 FQGNSA. The CDR3 totals 15 residues. V lost 1 base to trimming and J lost 6 bases; unmatched junction nucleotides: 2. The CDR3 loop reads CASSLGDRGINEQFF. The CDR3 coding sequence is TGTGCCAGCAGCTTAGGGGACAGGGGGATCAATGAGCAGTTCTTC.

This clonotype was seen only a few times. The CDR3 loop is CASSEGWLQETQYF. CDR3 nucleotides: TGTGCCAGCAGTGAAGGGTGGCTCCAAGAGACCCAGTACTTC. This sequence joins TRBV2 and TRBJ2-5; D unclear. The CDR3 has 14 amino acids. CDR1 is SNHLY and CDR2 is FYNNEI in the germline V gene. V lost 1 base and J 1 base, leaving 7 bases between the germline ends.

This clonotype was seen many times. This chain uses TRBV12-3 or TRBV12-4 with TRBJ1-2, with D unresolved. There are 11 residues in the CDR3. Trimming cost V 5 bases and J 7 bases, with 8 bases left between them. The CDR3 reads CASSVRGGYTF. In DNA form, the CDR3 reads TGTGCCAGCAGTGTCCGGGGTGGCTACACCTTC.

There are many counts of this clonotype. This chain joins TRBV6-6 and TRBJ1-3; D unresolved. The CDR3 totals 17 residues. The V gene lost 7 bases and the J gene lost 0 bases, with 19 bases spanning the gap. Per the germline V gene, CDR1 is MNHNY and CDR2 is SVGAGI (reference sequence). The CDR3 spells CASTGPTVPFSGNTIYF. CDR3 bases: TGTGCCAGCACTGGCCCCACAGTCCCATTCTCTGGAAACACCATATATTTT.

This clonotype appeared once. This sequence joins TRBV7-9 and TRBJ2-7; possibly TRBD1 for D (6 bases). Germline V CDR1 and CDR2: SEHNR, FQNEAQ (reference sequence). The CDR3 extends over 14 amino acids. This CDR3 reads CDSSSRDKAYEQYV. The DNA for the CDR3 is TGTGACAGCAGCTCAAGGGACAAGGCCTACGAGCAGTACGTC.

This clonotype was observed a few times. The CDR3 loop is CASSTLRLSSDEQFF. CDR3 bases: TGTGCCAGCAGTACCCTAAGACTGAGTTCCGATGAGCAGTTCTTC. This rearrangement joins TRBV27 to TRBJ2-1; D gene unclear. Trimming pared 5 bases from V and 8 bases from J, leaving 19 bases between. The germline gives CDR1 MNHEY, CDR2 SMNVEV (reference sequence). The CDR3 totals 15 residues.

This clonotype came up once. The rearrangement links TRBV29-1 to TRBJ2-1; 8 bases match TRBD1. Unmatched junction bases numbered 8, after V lost 7 bases and J lost 15 bases. The CDR3 extends over 10 amino acids. Germline CDR1 reads SQVTM; CDR2 reads ANQGSEA. CDR3 DNA: TGCAGCGCAACCGGGACAGGTTCGTTCTTC. It yields the protein CSATGTGSFF.

V is TRBV7-9 and J is TRBJ2-1, with D possibly being TRBD1 or TRBD2 (5 bases each). V lost 6 bases and J 0 bases, leaving 9 bases between the germline ends. The germline gives CDR1 SEHNR, CDR2 FQNEAQ (reference sequence). CDR3 length: 14 residues. The CDR3: CASRGEGSYNEQFF. The CDR3 region has the DNA TGTGCCAGCAGGGGGGAAGGCTCCTACAATGAGCAGTTCTTC.

This clonotype came up a few times. The V call is TRBV7-9, the J call TRBJ2-3; D is tentatively TRBD1 or TRBD2 (6 bases each). The CDR3 extends over 15 amino acids. CDR1 is SEHNR, CDR2 FQNEAQ, per germline (reference sequence). V dropped 8 bases and J dropped 3 bases, with 18 bases sitting between them. The CDR3 sequence is CASYPSGARTDTQYF. CDR3 nucleotide sequence: TGTGCCAGCTACCCCTCGGGGGCGCGGACAGATACGCAGTATTTT.

With regard to this clonotype: A much larger clonotype is one base distant, so this may be a read error. The rearrangement uses TRBV7-8 and TRBJ1-1; D is unclear. CDR1 and CDR2 from the germline V gene are SGHVS and FQNEAQ. CDR3 size: 14 residues. DNA of the CDR3: TGTGTCAGCAGCTTAGCACAGACTTACACTGAAGCTTTCTTT. It translates to CVSSLAQTYTEAFF.

The genes are TRBV6-2 or TRBV6-3 and TRBJ2-3; no definite D call. CDR1 and CDR2 (germline): MNHEY, SVGEGT. The CDR3 consists of 15 residues. The V end was cut by 10 bases, the J end by 1 base, with 18 bases between. The CDR3: CATNDLVLRTDTQYF. CDR3 sequence (DNA): TGTGCCACCAACGATTTGGTGTTGCGCACAGATACGCAGTATTTT.